These T cell receptor beta chains were read from a single sample in a study of blood T cell repertoires in COVID-19. Sequencing was performed with immunoSEQ multiplex PCR; in TCRdb, only in-frame clones are kept and a portion is missing. The table includes about 73,000 clones, over 70% detected once. Sequencing was carried out using peripheral blood. The receptor source for this set is an elderly man with active or convalescent COVID-19. Both conserved end residues are part of each CDR3. The order of the fields is D gene, clone size, V gene, J gene, CDR3 DNA, CDR3 protein. A D gene is named only where the DNA matches it firmly. Only some rows state a clone size, as once, few, many or a class for expanded clones.

d_call: TRBD1
clone_size: NA
v_call: TRBV2
j_call: TRBJ1-3
cdr3_nt: TGTGCCAGCAGTGGCAACAGGGGATACAACACCATATATTTT
cdr3_aa: CASSGNRGYNTIYF

d_call: NA
clone_size: NA
v_call: TRBV7-2
j_call: TRBJ1-6
cdr3_nt: TGTGCCAGCAGCTTAGAGGCAGGTCAGAAGAGCTCCTATAATTCACCCCTCCACTTT
cdr3_aa: CASSLEAGQKSSYNSPLHF

d_call: NA
clone_size: once
v_call: TRBV6-2/TRBV6-3
j_call: TRBJ2-1
cdr3_nt: TGTGCCAGCAGTTACCCCGATGAGCAGTTCTTC
cdr3_aa: CASSYPDEQFF

d_call: NA
clone_size: once
v_call: TRBV6-4
j_call: TRBJ2-4
cdr3_nt: TGTGCCAGCAGTCCAGGGGCCGAGGCCAAAAACATTCAGTACTTC
cdr3_aa: CASSPGAEAKNIQYF

d_call: TRBD2
clone_size: NA
v_call: TRBV11-2
j_call: TRBJ2-1
cdr3_nt: TGTGCCAGCAGCAGCCGGGACTACTACAATGAGCAGTTCTTC
cdr3_aa: CASSSRDYYNEQFF

d_call: NA
clone_size: NA
v_call: TRBV9
j_call: TRBJ1-5
cdr3_nt: TGTGCCAGCAGCCGTGTTAGCAATCAGCCCCAGCATTTT
cdr3_aa: CASSRVSNQPQHF

d_call: TRBD1
clone_size: NA
v_call: TRBV6-2/TRBV6-3
j_call: TRBJ1-1
cdr3_nt: TGTGCCAGCAGCCTCTTTGCAGGGGGGATAGGCACTGAAGCTTTCTTT
cdr3_aa: CASSLFAGGIGTEAFF

d_call: TRBD2
clone_size: NA
v_call: TRBV9
j_call: TRBJ2-3
cdr3_nt: TGTGCCAGCAGCCCGGGACTAGCGGGAGATGTAGATACGCAGTATTTT
cdr3_aa: CASSPGLAGDVDTQYF

d_call: TRBD2
clone_size: NA
v_call: TRBV14
j_call: TRBJ2-1
cdr3_nt: TGTGCCAGCAGCCGGATGACTAGCGGGAGTAGGAATGAGCAGTTCTTC
cdr3_aa: CASSRMTSGSRNEQFF

d_call: TRBD1
clone_size: NA
v_call: TRBV2
j_call: TRBJ1-5
cdr3_nt: TGTGCCAGCAGTTCCGACAGGGGGGGCAATCAGCCCCAGCATTTT
cdr3_aa: CASSSDRGGNQPQHF

d_call: NA
clone_size: NA
v_call: TRBV19
j_call: TRBJ2-7
cdr3_nt: TGTGCCAGTAGTATTTCTCACTCCGGGAACTACGAGCAGTACTTC
cdr3_aa: CASSISHSGNYEQYF

d_call: NA
clone_size: NA
v_call: TRBV6-5
j_call: TRBJ2-7
cdr3_nt: TGTGCCAGCAGTAACAGATACGAGCAGTACTTC
cdr3_aa: CASSNRYEQYF

d_call: TRBD1
clone_size: few
v_call: TRBV5-1
j_call: TRBJ2-5
cdr3_nt: TGCGCCAGCAGCTCACCACCCCTCAGACAGGGTGAGACCCAGTACTTC
cdr3_aa: CASSSPPLRQGETQYF

d_call: TRBD1
clone_size: NA
v_call: TRBV5-1
j_call: TRBJ2-2
cdr3_nt: TGCGCCAGCAGCTTCGGGACAGCGAACACCGGGGAGCTGTTTTTT
cdr3_aa: CASSFGTANTGELFF

d_call: NA
clone_size: few
v_call: TRBV4-1
j_call: TRBJ2-5
cdr3_nt: TGCGCCAGCAGCCAAGATCTCTTTCGAGAGACCCAGTACTTC
cdr3_aa: CASSQDLFRETQYF

d_call: NA
clone_size: NA
v_call: TRBV5-6
j_call: TRBJ2-5
cdr3_nt: TGTGCCAGCAGCTCGACAGGCTCTGCGGCCCAGTACTTC
cdr3_aa: CASSSTGSAAQYF

d_call: TRBD2
clone_size: NA
v_call: TRBV3-1/TRBV3-2
j_call: TRBJ2-1
cdr3_nt: TGTGCCAGCAGCTCCTCCTCCGGGACTAAGGCGGAGCAGTTCTTC
cdr3_aa: CASSSSSGTKAEQFF

d_call: NA
clone_size: once
v_call: TRBV27
j_call: TRBJ2-1
cdr3_nt: TGTGCCAGCAGTTTGTCGGGCAGGGGTAATGAGCAGTTCTTC
cdr3_aa: CASSLSGRGNEQFF

d_call: NA
clone_size: NA
v_call: TRBV12-3/TRBV12-4
j_call: TRBJ2-5
cdr3_nt: TGTGCCAGCAGCGGGGGAACCCAAGAGACCCAGTACTTC
cdr3_aa: CASSGGTQETQYF

d_call: NA
clone_size: NA
v_call: TRBV10-3
j_call: TRBJ1-4
cdr3_nt: TGTGCCATCAGTGAGCCTAGCCATGCTAATGAAAAACTGTTTTTT
cdr3_aa: CAISEPSHANEKLFF

d_call: NA
clone_size: few
v_call: TRBV2
j_call: TRBJ1-2
cdr3_nt: TGTGCCAGCAGGAGGTACAGGGCCAGCTATGGCTACACCTTC
cdr3_aa: CASRRYRASYGYTF

d_call: TRBD2
clone_size: NA
v_call: TRBV28
j_call: TRBJ2-3
cdr3_nt: TGTGCCAGCAGATTAGCGGGAGATACGCAGTATTTT
cdr3_aa: CASRLAGDTQYF

d_call: TRBD2
clone_size: once
v_call: TRBV5-4
j_call: TRBJ2-3
cdr3_nt: TGTGCCAGCAGCTTGGCGGGGGGTTCACTTCCAGATACGCAGTATTTT
cdr3_aa: CASSLAGGSLPDTQYF

d_call: NA
clone_size: NA
v_call: TRBV12-5
j_call: TRBJ1-1
cdr3_nt: TGTGCTAGTGGTTTGTGGGGAGGCACTGAAGCTTTCTTT
cdr3_aa: CASGLWGGTEAFF

d_call: TRBD2
clone_size: NA
v_call: TRBV15
j_call: TRBJ2-1
cdr3_nt: TGTGCCACCAGCAGATCGGGACTAGACAATGAGCAGTTCTTC
cdr3_aa: CATSRSGLDNEQFF

d_call: TRBD2
clone_size: NA
v_call: TRBV5-1
j_call: TRBJ2-5
cdr3_nt: TGCGCCAGCAGCGGCGGGACTAGAGGCCCCCAGTACTTC
cdr3_aa: CASSGGTRGPQYF

d_call: NA
clone_size: NA
v_call: TRBV19
j_call: TRBJ1-6
cdr3_nt: TGTGCCAGTAGTATACCCCAGGTGGGCCGTAATTCACCCCTCCACTTT
cdr3_aa: CASSIPQVGRNSPLHF

d_call: NA
clone_size: few
v_call: TRBV28
j_call: TRBJ1-1
cdr3_nt: TGTGCCAGCAGAACTTTTGACACTGAAGCTTTCTTT
cdr3_aa: CASRTFDTEAFF

d_call: TRBD1
clone_size: few
v_call: TRBV13
j_call: TRBJ2-7
cdr3_nt: TGTGCCAGCAGCCCGCCGACAGGGTGGAACGAGCAGTACTTC
cdr3_aa: CASSPPTGWNEQYF

d_call: TRBD1
clone_size: NA
v_call: TRBV19
j_call: TRBJ1-1
cdr3_nt: TGTGCCAGTAGTATTCCGGGACAGGGGAACACTGAAGCTTTCTTT
cdr3_aa: CASSIPGQGNTEAFF

d_call: NA
clone_size: NA
v_call: TRBV7-9
j_call: TRBJ2-5
cdr3_nt: TGTGCCAGCAGCGAACAGGACCAAGAGACCCAGTACTTC
cdr3_aa: CASSEQDQETQYF

d_call: NA
clone_size: few
v_call: TRBV7-2
j_call: TRBJ1-5
cdr3_nt: TGTGCCAGCAGCTTGGACAGCTCCAATCAGCCCCAGCATTTT
cdr3_aa: CASSLDSSNQPQHF

d_call: TRBD1
clone_size: NA
v_call: TRBV19
j_call: TRBJ2-2
cdr3_nt: TGTGCCAGTAGTTCTAGGACAGGGGGTAACACCGGGGAGCTGTTTTTT
cdr3_aa: CASSSRTGGNTGELFF

d_call: NA
clone_size: NA
v_call: TRBV2
j_call: TRBJ1-6
cdr3_nt: TGTGCCAGCAGTGAAGAAAGTGGCAGGGCTGGTTCACCCCTCCACTTT
cdr3_aa: CASSEESGRAGSPLHF

d_call: NA
clone_size: NA
v_call: TRBV5-6
j_call: TRBJ1-4
cdr3_nt: TGTGCCAGCAGCTTGTATACAGTCCTACCTAATGAAAAACTGTTTTTT
cdr3_aa: CASSLYTVLPNEKLFF

d_call: TRBD2
clone_size: NA
v_call: TRBV28
j_call: TRBJ2-1
cdr3_nt: TGTGCCAGCAGTGTCCCGGGACTAGACAACAATGAGCAGTTCTTC
cdr3_aa: CASSVPGLDNNEQFF

d_call: NA
clone_size: once
v_call: TRBV6-5
j_call: TRBJ2-1
cdr3_nt: TGTGCCAGCAGTTACTCTCTGGGGCGGAATGAGCAGTTCTTC
cdr3_aa: CASSYSLGRNEQFF

d_call: NA
clone_size: NA
v_call: TRBV10-2
j_call: TRBJ2-7
cdr3_nt: TGCGCCAGCAAGAGGCAGGGAGGCGAGCAGTACTTC
cdr3_aa: CASKRQGGEQYF

d_call: TRBD2
clone_size: NA
v_call: TRBV11-3
j_call: TRBJ2-5
cdr3_nt: TGTGCCAGCAGCTTAATGGGGGGGGAGACCCAGTACTTC
cdr3_aa: CASSLMGGETQYF